Listed below are T cell receptor beta chains from one sample, sequenced in a study of blood T cell repertoires in COVID-19. The assay was immunoSEQ multiplex PCR, and TCRdb's table has in-frame clones only and misses some. Of around 140,000 clones in the sample, around 86% were seen once. Sequencing was done on a sample of peripheral blood. Receptors were obtained from a man between 45 and 60 years old with active COVID-19. CDR3s include the opening cysteine and the closing phenylalanine or tryptophan. The order of the fields is V gene, D gene, J gene, clone size, CDR3 DNA, CDR3 protein. D genes are given only for firm matches. Clone size is shown for a subset of rows, as once, few, many or a class of expanded clone.

TRBV5-6	TRBD1	TRBJ2-1	once	TGTGCCAGCAGCTTGTACCAGGGGGCGTTCGATGAGCAGTTCTTC	CASSLYQGAFDEQFF
TRBV5-4	.	TRBJ1-1	.	TGTGCCAGCAGCTTACAGGGACAACGGAATACTGAAGCTTTCTTT	CASSLQGQRNTEAFF
TRBV27	TRBD1	TRBJ1-5	.	TGTGCCAGCAGCAAATCACGGACAGGGTGGAATCAGCCCCAGCATTTT	CASSKSRTGWNQPQHF
TRBV29-1	.	TRBJ2-7	.	TGCAGCGTTGAGGCAAGATCCTACGAGCAGTACTTC	CSVEARSYEQYF
TRBV10-3	TRBD1	TRBJ2-7	.	TGTGCCATCAGTGGCCACGGACAGGCGGAGGACTCCTACGAGCAGTACTTC	CAISGHGQAEDSYEQYF
TRBV19	TRBD1	TRBJ1-5	.	TGTGCCAGTCGACCCCCAGGGGGGAGCAATCAGCCCCAGCATTTT	CASRPPGGSNQPQHF
TRBV5-4	.	TRBJ1-3	.	TGTGCCAGCAGCCCCCCTCGGGACTCGGGAAACACCATATATTTT	CASSPPRDSGNTIYF
TRBV10-3	.	TRBJ2-6	.	TGTGCCATCAGTGAGTGGGGAGCTGGGGCCAACGTCCTGACTTTC	CAISEWGAGANVLTF
TRBV10-3	.	TRBJ1-5	.	TGTGCCATCAGTGCTGGAGGGAGTCAGCCCCAGCATTTT	CAISAGGSQPQHF
TRBV19	TRBD2	TRBJ2-5	few	TGTGCCAGTAGCCTAGGACTAGCGGGGGGTGAGACCCAGTACTTC	CASSLGLAGGETQYF
TRBV19	.	TRBJ1-2	.	TGTGCCAGTAGTCAAATCATCTATGGCTACACCTTC	CASSQIIYGYTF
TRBV10-3	.	TRBJ2-3	.	TGTGCCATCAGTGATCTTGCAGATACGCAGTATTTT	CAISDLADTQYF
TRBV7-8	.	TRBJ1-2	.	TGTGCCAGCAGCTTAGTGGCAGGGCGCGACTATGGCTACACCTTC	CASSLVAGRDYGYTF
TRBV6-5	TRBD2	TRBJ2-5	.	TGTGCCAGCAAGGCTAGCGGGGGGTTGGTTGAGACCCAGTACTTC	CASKASGGLVETQYF
TRBV7-2	.	TRBJ2-3	.	TGTGCCAGCAATCCCACAGTCACAGATACGCAGTATTTT	CASNPTVTDTQYF
TRBV7-2	TRBD1	TRBJ2-2	.	TGTGCCAGCAGCATTAGACAGGGCCTGAACACCGGGGAGCTGTTTTTT	CASSIRQGLNTGELFF
TRBV19	TRBD1	TRBJ1-1	.	TGTGCCAGTAGTACCCGGGACAGGGGGCCCACTGAAGCTTTCTTT	CASSTRDRGPTEAFF
TRBV6-6	.	TRBJ2-5	.	TGTGCCAGCAGCTTACCCGGGAAACAAGAGACCCAGTACTTC	CASSLPGKQETQYF
TRBV6-5	.	TRBJ1-2	.	TGTGCCACCCGACAGTATATGGGCTACACCTTC	CATRQYMGYTF
TRBV6-2/TRBV6-3	.	TRBJ1-4	.	TGTGCCAGCAGCGGGGCCAGATGGAATGAAAAACTGTTTTTT	CASSGARWNEKLFF
TRBV20-1	.	TRBJ1-3	few	TGCAGTGCTAGTTTCAGGCAGGTCGGAAACACCATATATTTT	CSASFRQVGNTIYF
TRBV12-1	.	TRBJ1-2	.	TGTGCCAGCAGCTTCCTCCCCCAGGGCGTCTATGGCTACACCTTC	CASSFLPQGVYGYTF
TRBV5-4	.	TRBJ2-4	.	TGTGCCAGCAGCTTGGTGGGTGGGGAGAACATTCAGTACTTC	CASSLVGGENIQYF
TRBV15	.	TRBJ1-4	.	TGTGCCACCAGCAGAGATAACGGGGGAAAACTGTTTTTT	CATSRDNGGKLFF
TRBV30	TRBD1	TRBJ2-2	.	TGTGCCTGGAGTCAACAGGGGGTCGGGGAGCTGTTTTTT	CAWSQQGVGELFF
TRBV6-5	.	TRBJ2-7	few	TGTGCCAGCACAAACCCCAGGGGTAGGTCCTACGAGCAGTACTTC	CASTNPRGRSYEQYF
TRBV19	TRBD1	TRBJ1-1	.	TGTGCCAGTATCCCCATCTTCGACAGGGGGTCGCTGATTTCCACTGAAGCTTTCTTT	CASIPIFDRGSLISTEAFF
TRBV4-2	.	TRBJ2-6	.	TGTGCCAGCAGCCAGGCGACTAGAACGAGCTCTGGGGCCAACGTCCTGACTTTC	CASSQATRTSSGANVLTF
TRBV9	TRBD1	TRBJ1-1	.	TGTGCCAGCAGCGCGGGACAGGGGGAAAGTTTGGCTTTCTTT	CASSAGQGESLAFF
TRBV28	TRBD2	TRBJ2-5	once	TGTGCCAGCAGTTTCTGGGCGGGGGGGCCAAAGGAGACCCAGTACTTC	CASSFWAGGPKETQYF
TRBV6-1	TRBD1	TRBJ1-3	.	TGTGCCAGCAGTGAGAGGAGGACAGGGGGGCCGGCTGGAAACACCATATATTTT	CASSERRTGGPAGNTIYF
TRBV6-5	.	TRBJ2-7	.	TGTGCCAGCTCCGCCAGCGGCTCCTACGAGCAGTACTTC	CASSASGSYEQYF
TRBV5-1	.	TRBJ2-5	.	TGCGCCAGCAGCTTGGGGGCAAATCAAGAGACCCAGTACTTC	CASSLGANQETQYF
TRBV3-1/TRBV3-2	TRBD1	TRBJ2-2	.	TGTGCCAGCAGCCAAGAGGGGACAGTTAACACCGGGGAGCTGTTTTTT	CASSQEGTVNTGELFF
TRBV12-3/TRBV12-4	TRBD1	TRBJ1-5	.	TGTGCCAGCTCAGGGGGCGGCAATCAGCCCCAGCATTTT	CASSGGGNQPQHF
TRBV5-1	TRBD1	TRBJ2-5	.	TGCGCCAGCAGCTTGTCGGACAGGCGGGAAGAGACCCAGTACTTC	CASSLSDRREETQYF
TRBV6-2/TRBV6-3	.	TRBJ2-7	.	TGTGCCAGCAGTCAACCGGGACTGAGAGAGTACTTC	CASSQPGLREYF
TRBV9	TRBD2	TRBJ2-3	.	TGTGCCAGCAGCCTAACAGTGGGGGGGGTTAAAGATACGCAGTATTTT	CASSLTVGGVKDTQYF
TRBV19	.	TRBJ1-1	.	TGTGCCAGTAGTATATGGGGAGGGACTGAAGCTTTCTTT	CASSIWGGTEAFF
TRBV11-3	TRBD2	TRBJ2-3	.	TGTGCCAGCAGCATGGGGCGGGGGACAGATACGCAGTATTTT	CASSMGRGTDTQYF
TRBV10-3	TRBD2	TRBJ2-7	.	TGTGCCAGCGCGGGGGTTGGGGACGAGCAGTACTTC	CASAGVGDEQYF
TRBV7-8	TRBD2	TRBJ2-7	.	TGTGCCAGCAGCTTAAGGACTAGCGCCTACGAGCAGTACTTC	CASSLRTSAYEQYF
TRBV7-9	.	TRBJ1-5	few	TGTGCCAGCAGCGGGGCCAATCAGCCCCAGCATTTT	CASSGANQPQHF
TRBV20-1	.	TRBJ2-3	.	TGCAGTGCTAGTCCCGCGGCGGGGGCCACCACAGATACGCAGTATTTT	CSASPAAGATTDTQYF
TRBV6-5	TRBD1	TRBJ2-3	.	TGTGCCAGCAGTTACTCGGGACAGGGGGCCGCGGATACGCAGTATTTT	CASSYSGQGAADTQYF
TRBV5-4	.	TRBJ2-7	once	TGTGCCAGCAGCTCCGGACAGTACGGCAGCTCCTACGAGCAGTACTTC	CASSSGQYGSSYEQYF
TRBV5-4	.	TRBJ1-1	.	TGTGCCAGCAAGAATATAGCTGGAACTGAAGCTTTCTTT	CASKNIAGTEAFF
TRBV4-3	TRBD1	TRBJ1-1	.	TGCGCCAGCAGCCGGGACAGCCATACTGAAGCTTTCTTT	CASSRDSHTEAFF
TRBV18	.	TRBJ1-2	.	TGTGCCAGCTCCCCGAGCGCAGGGGATGGCTACACCTTC	CASSPSAGDGYTF
TRBV27	.	TRBJ2-6	.	TGTGCCAGCAGCCCTCTAAGGGGCTCTGGGGCCAACGTCCTGACTTTC	CASSPLRGSGANVLTF
TRBV7-3	TRBD1	TRBJ2-1	.	TGTGCCAGCAGCACCGCGACAGGGGTACATGAGCAGTTCTTC	CASSTATGVHEQFF
TRBV30	TRBD1	TRBJ2-2	.	TGTGCCTGGGGTCTCCGGGACAGGGGGTTGACCGGGGAGCTGTTTTTT	CAWGLRDRGLTGELFF
TRBV6-5	.	TRBJ2-1	.	TGTGCCAGCAGTTACTCGCGGATCAGCTCCTACAATGAGCAGTTCTTC	CASSYSRISSYNEQFF
TRBV6-5	.	TRBJ1-4	.	TGTGCCAGCAGCGTAACCGGAGGTTCTAATGAAAAACTGTTTTTT	CASSVTGGSNEKLFF
TRBV5-6	.	TRBJ2-2	.	TGTGCCAGCAGCTCGACTAGTACGGGGGAGCTGTTTTTT	CASSSTSTGELFF
TRBV5-1	TRBD1	TRBJ2-7	.	TGCGCCAGCAGCTCGACAGGGGGGAACACCTACGAGCAGTACTTC	CASSSTGGNTYEQYF
TRBV7-7	TRBD2	TRBJ2-5	.	TGTGCTAGCAGCTCGGCTAGCGGGGGGGCTTCGGAGACCCAGTACTTC	CASSSASGGASETQYF
TRBV6-5	.	TRBJ2-7	.	TGTGCCAGCAGCCGACGAGGCAGTGAGCAGTACTTC	CASSRRGSEQYF